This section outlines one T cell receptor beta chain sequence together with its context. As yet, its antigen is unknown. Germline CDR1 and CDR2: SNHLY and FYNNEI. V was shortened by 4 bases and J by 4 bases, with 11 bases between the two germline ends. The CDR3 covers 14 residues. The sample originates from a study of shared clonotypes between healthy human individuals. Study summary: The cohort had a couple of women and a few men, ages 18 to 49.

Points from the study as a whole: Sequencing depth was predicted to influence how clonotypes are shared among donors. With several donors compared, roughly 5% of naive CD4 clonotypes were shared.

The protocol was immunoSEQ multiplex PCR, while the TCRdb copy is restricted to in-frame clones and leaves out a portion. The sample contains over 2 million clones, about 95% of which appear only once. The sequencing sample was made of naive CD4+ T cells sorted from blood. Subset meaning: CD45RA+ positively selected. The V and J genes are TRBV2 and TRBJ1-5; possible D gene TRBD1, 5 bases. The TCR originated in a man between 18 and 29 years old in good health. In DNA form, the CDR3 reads TGTGCCAGCAGTGTTTATGGGGGGAATCAGCCCCAGCATTTT. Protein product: CASSVYGGNQPQHF. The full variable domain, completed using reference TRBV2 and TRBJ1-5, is EPEVTQTPSHQVTQMGQEVILRCVPISNHLYFYWYRQILGQKVEFLVSFYNNEISEKSEIFDDQFSVERPDGSNFTLKIRSTKLEDSAMYFCASSVYGGNQPQHFGDGTRLSIL.